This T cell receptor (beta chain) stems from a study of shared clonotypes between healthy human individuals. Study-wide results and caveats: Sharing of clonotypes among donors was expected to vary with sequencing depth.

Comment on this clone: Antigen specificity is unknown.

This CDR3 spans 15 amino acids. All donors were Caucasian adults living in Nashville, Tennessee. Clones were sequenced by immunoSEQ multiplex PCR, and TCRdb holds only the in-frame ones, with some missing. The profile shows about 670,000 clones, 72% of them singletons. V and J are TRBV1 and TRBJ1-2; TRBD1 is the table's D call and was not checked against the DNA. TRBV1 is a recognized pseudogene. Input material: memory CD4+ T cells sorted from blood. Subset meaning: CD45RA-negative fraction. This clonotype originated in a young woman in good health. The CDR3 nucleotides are TGCACCAGCAGCCAAGAGCCAGGGGGCTCGAGGGGCTACACCTTC. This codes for CTSSQEPGGSRGYTF.